A single sample is the source of the 10 T cell receptor beta chains below, sequenced in a study of shared clonotypes between healthy human individuals. The naive CD8 fraction comprised CD45RO-negative cells positively selected for CCR7 and excluded terminally differentiated effector memory CD45RA+ cells. TCRdb's table, derived via immunoSEQ multiplex PCR, lists solely in-frame clones and lacks some. This sample yields some 2.1 million clones, of which over 85% are seen a single time; about 1.7% belongs to the top ten. The specimen sequenced was naive CD8+ T cells from PBMCs. Receptors were obtained from a man aged 18 to 30 in good health. Some clones in this sample may be carry-over from other donors' samples.

The genes are TRBV9 and TRBJ2-7; TRBD1 matches 9 bases. The CDR3 has 15 amino acids. V shed 2 bases and J 5 bases; nucleotides not matched to a gene: 8. Germline CDR1 SGDLS, CDR2 YYNGEE. The chain's CDR3 is CASSVGTGMMNEQYF. The CDR3 DNA is TGTGCCAGCAGCGTCGGGACAGGGATGATGAACGAGCAGTACTTC.

This clone was seen a few times. V gene TRBV6-6 combines with J gene TRBJ1-2; D ambiguous. The CDR3 length is 14 residues. V was pared by 0 bases and J by 5 bases, with 10 bases between. The germline gives CDR1 MNHNY, CDR2 SVGAGI (reference sequence). The CDR3 coding sequence is TGTGCCAGCAGTTACTCGAGGGAGGAGTATGGCTACACCTTC. Translated, it gives CASSYSREEYGYTF.

This clone was seen a handful of times. CDR3 nucleotide sequence: TGTGCCAGCAGCTTTGAGCCCTCTGGAAACACCATATATTTT. It specifies CASSFEPSGNTIYF. The chain combines TRBV5-6 with TRBJ1-3; no reliable D call. This CDR3 contains 14 residues. Germline-derived CDR1 and CDR2 are SGHDT and YYEEEE. V was shortened by 2 bases and J by 0 bases, with 6 bases between the two germline ends.

CDR3 nucleotide sequence: TGTGCCTGGAGGCCTACTGGGGCCAACGTCCTGACTTTC. It is translated as CAWRPTGANVLTF. V and J are TRBV30 and TRBJ2-6; D ambiguous. This CDR3 spans 13 amino acids. V gave up 3 bases and J gave up 2 bases, with 5 bases separating them. Germline assignment: CDR1 GTSNPN and CDR2 SVGIG (reference sequence).

This clone has more than one count but fewer than ten. A single base separates this from a much larger clone, so it may be a read error. This sample includes further DNA sequences coding for the same CDR3. The rearrangement uses TRBV7-2 and TRBJ2-7; D ambiguous. The CDR3 runs to 12 residues. V was pared by 1 base and J by 3 bases, with 4 bases between. Germline lookup yields CDR1 SGHTA and CDR2 FQGNSA. The chain's CDR3 is CASSLVGYEQYF. The CDR3 nucleotides read TGTGCCAGCAGCTTAGTGGGCTACGAGCAGTACTTC.

The rearrangement joins TRBV30 to TRBJ2-7; D call uncertain. Germline V gene sequence: CDR1 GTSNPN, CDR2 SVGIG (reference sequence). V gave up 0 bases and J gave up 5 bases, with 17 bases separating them. The length of the CDR3 is 15 residues. As DNA, the CDR3 is TGTGCCTGGAGTGTACTGCCGAAGAAGTACAACGAGCAGTACTTC. It translates to CAWSVLPKKYNEQYF.

V gene TRBV7-9 combines with J gene TRBJ2-7; 8 bases fit TRBD1. CDR1 SEHNR and CDR2 FQNEAQ come from the germline V gene (reference sequence). The trim removed 5 bases at V and 3 bases at J, leaving 6 bases unmatched. The length of the CDR3 is 14 residues. CDR3 nucleotide sequence: TGTGCCAGCAGCCAAGACAGGGGTTACTACGAGCAGTACTTC. It codes for CASSQDRGYYEQYF.

This clone came up once. This sequence joins TRBV7-8 and TRBJ1-1; D is uncertain. The V end lost 5 bases, the J end lost 7 bases, and 17 bases lay between the germline ends. Germline CDR1 reads SGHVS; CDR2 reads FQNEAQ. CDR3 length: 14 residues. The CDR3, as DNA: TGTGCCAGCAGCCCCGGGGTGGTACCGTATGAAGCTTTCTTT. Translation: CASSPGVVPYEAFF.

This chain connects TRBV4-1 to TRBJ2-7; D possibly corresponds to TRBD1 (5 bases). The CDR3 is made up of 15 amino acids. Trimming pared 1 base from V and 3 bases from J, leaving 13 bases between. Germline V CDR1 and CDR2: MGHRA, YSYEKL. CDR3 bases: TGCGCCAGCAGCCAAGCCCAGACAGAGTACTACGAGCAGTACTTC. Translating gives CASSQAQTEYYEQYF.

V and J are TRBV28 and TRBJ1-5, with D unresolved. Germline lookup yields CDR1 MDHEN and CDR2 SYDVKM. The V gene lost 5 bases and the J gene lost 5 bases, with 19 bases spanning the gap. The CDR3 has 16 residues. The CDR3: CASSPTTDTIDQPQHF. CDR3 coding DNA: TGTGCCAGCAGTCCAACCACCGACACAATCGATCAGCCCCAGCATTTT.